Shown below are 25 T cell receptor beta chains from a single sample sequenced in a study of blood T cell repertoires in COVID-19. The repertoire was sequenced with immunoSEQ multiplex PCR; TCRdb's copy has only in-frame clones and lacks some. The sample contains about 39,000 clones, around 95% of which appear only once. The specimen was peripheral blood. All receptors derive from a human donor with active COVID-19. The donor label of this sample is uncertain.

This clone was counted only a few times. The chain recombines TRBV19 with TRBJ1-5; 8 bases are shared with TRBD1. Losses at the gene ends were 2 bases for V and 2 bases for J; bases not matched to a gene: 8. Germline assignment: CDR1 LNHDA and CDR2 SQIVND (reference sequence). This CDR3 region has 17 residues. CDR3 coding DNA: TGTGCCAGTAGTATACCTGCAGGGGGCGCAGGCAATCAGCCCCAGCATTTT. The encoded protein is CASSIPAGGAGNQPQHF.

The J gene is TRBJ2-2, the V gene TRBV18; TRBD1 aligns across 7 bases. Germline CDR1 is KGHSH and CDR2 is LQKENI. V was pared by 0 bases and J by 6 bases, with 10 bases of the junction left unmatched. The CDR3 runs 17 residues. The CDR3 is CASSPPFPGTGAGELFF. In nucleotides, the CDR3 is TGTGCCAGCTCACCACCGTTTCCGGGAACAGGGGCCGGGGAGCTGTTTTTT.

This chain joins TRBV6-6 and TRBJ2-5; tentative D call: TRBD2 (6 bases). V was trimmed by 4 bases and J by 1 base, leaving 10 bases between them. The germline V gene has CDR1 MNHNY and CDR2 SVGAGI (reference sequence). The CDR3 loop spans 14 amino acids. This CDR3 is CASSSTSFQETQYF. The CDR3 DNA is TGTGCCAGCAGTTCAACTAGCTTCCAAGAGACCCAGTACTTC.

The chain joins TRBV5-1 to TRBJ2-3, with D unclear. This CDR3 contains 13 residues. Germline CDR1 SGHRS, CDR2 YFSETQ. Trimming removed 0 bases at V and 5 bases at J, with 7 bases between. The CDR3 spells CASSLEPKDTQYF. The CDR3 DNA reads as TGCGCCAGCAGCTTGGAGCCTAAAGATACGCAGTATTTT.

This clone was seen only once. The genes are TRBV19 and TRBJ1-1; 10 nucleotides agree with TRBD1. The CDR3 is 13 amino acids. Germline V gives CDR1 LNHDA, CDR2 SQIVND (reference sequence). Germline trimming cut 6 bases from V and 8 bases from J; bases unmatched to any gene: 6. CDR3 in DNA: TGTGCCAGTAGACCGGGACAGGGGAACGAAGCTTTCTTT. Translating it yields CASRPGQGNEAFF. Based on the CDR3 plus reference TRBV19 and TRBJ1-1, the full variable domain is DGGITQSPKYLFRKEGQNVTLSCEQNLNHDAMYWYRQDPGQGLRLIYYSQIVNDFQKGDIAEGYSVSREKKESFPLTVTSAQKNPTAFYLCASRPGQGNEAFFGQGTRLTVV.

The chain couples TRBV27 to TRBJ2-3, with D perhaps matching TRBD2 (5 bases). The CDR3 spans 12 residues. The ends were cut back, 11 bases at V and 4 bases at J, with 13 bases in the middle. Germline lookup yields CDR1 MNHEY and CDR2 SMNVEV (reference sequence). CDR3 residues: CAAGGRPDTQYF. CDR3 bases: TGTGCCGCGGGCGGGCGGCCAGATACGCAGTATTTT.

V and J are TRBV6-2 or TRBV6-3 and TRBJ2-1; 7 nucleotides agree with TRBD2. V lost 1 base, J lost 4 bases, and 10 bases stayed unmatched. There are 17 residues in the CDR3. From germline, CDR1 is MNHEY and CDR2 SVGEGT. The CDR3 coding sequence is TGTGCCAGCAGTTACTACCCTGCCGGGGAGGGGTACAATGAGCAGTTCTTC. It encodes CASSYYPAGEGYNEQFF.

This sequence joins TRBV12-1 and TRBJ1-1; the DNA was not compared with TRBD1, the D call given in the table. TRBV12-1 constitutes a pseudogene. CDR3 length equals 16 residues. For the CDR3, the DNA is TGTGCCAGCAGCTTAGTCACCCGGACAGTGAACACTGAAGCTTTCTTT. This sequence encodes CASSLVTRTVNTEAFF.

The V and J genes are TRBV19 and TRBJ1-5; 8 bases match TRBD1. The junction had 12 bases not matched to a gene; V was cut back by 5 bases and J by 6 bases. The germline V gene encodes CDR1 LNHDA and CDR2 SQIVND (reference sequence). The length of the CDR3 is 16 residues. The CDR3 DNA follows: TGTGCCAGTAGTGCCACGGACAGGGTCAGAAGTCAGCCCCAGCATTTT. Translating gives CASSATDRVRSQPQHF.

The chain links TRBV18 to TRBJ1-5; D is possibly TRBD1 (5 bases). The germline V gene has CDR1 KGHSH and CDR2 LQKENI. This CDR3 has 13 residues. Trimming removed 5 bases from V and 4 bases from J, with 9 bases in between. As DNA, the CDR3 is TGTGCCAGCTCAACCCAGGGAAATCAGCCCCAGCATTTT. It codes for CASSTQGNQPQHF.

A single count supports this clone. This CDR3 is CASSWGQPNTEAFF. CDR3 sequence (DNA): TGTGCCAGCAGTTGGGGGCAGCCGAACACTGAAGCTTTCTTT. The J gene is TRBJ1-1, the V gene TRBV6-5; tentative D call: TRBD1 (6 bases). V was shortened by 4 bases and J by 1 base, with 10 bases between the two germline ends. This CDR3 has 14 residues. Germline loops: CDR1 MNHEY, CDR2 SVGAGI.

In its sample, this clone was seen once. The CDR3 DNA reads TGTGCCGGGACGGGAGGACCCGGAGCCGAGCAGTACTTC. This codes for CAGTGGPGAEQYF. The V call is TRBV11-2, the J call TRBJ2-7, with 7 nucleotides matching TRBD2. Germline CDR1 is SGHAT and CDR2 is FQNNGV. V was clipped by 11 bases and J by 6 bases; unmatched bases: 13. The CDR3 runs to 13 residues.

The rearrangement joins TRBV12-5 to TRBJ1-2; 9 nucleotides align to TRBD1. The CDR3 contains 16 residues. Germline V gives CDR1 LGHNT, CDR2 FRNRAP. With V trimmed by 0 bases and J by 4 bases, 6 bases remained unmatched. This chain's CDR3 is CASGLVRGTGTYGYTF. DNA for the CDR3: TGTGCTAGTGGTTTGGTAAGGGGGACAGGGACCTATGGCTACACCTTC.

The chain recombines TRBV5-6 with TRBJ1-2; maybe TRBD1 (6 bases). The CDR3 is 17 residues long. Trimming removed 1 base at V and 7 bases at J, with 23 bases between. Germline loops: CDR1 SGHDT, CDR2 YYEEEE. In DNA, the CDR3 is TGTGCCAGCAGCTTGCAGGGCAGGGGCAATTTCGAGGTTGGCTACACCTTC. This codes for CASSLQGRGNFEVGYTF.

V usage is TRBV6-1 and J usage is TRBJ2-4, with 9 bases lining up with TRBD1. Germline V lookup: CDR1 MNHNS, CDR2 SASEGT. V was clipped by 3 bases and J by 6 bases; unmatched bases: 0. CDR3 length: 13 amino acids. In nucleotides, the CDR3 is TGTGCCAGCAGTGAGGACAGGGGAAACATTCAGTACTTC. Its translation is CASSEDRGNIQYF.

The chain couples TRBV5-4 to TRBJ2-3, with 11 bases that match TRBD2. V lost 3 bases, J lost 2 bases, and 2 bases stayed unmatched. CDR3 length: 15 residues. Germline V gene lookup returns CDR1 SGHNT and CDR2 YYREEE (reference sequence). The CDR3 region has the DNA TGTGCCAGCAGCTATAGCGGGGGGGCCACAGATACGCAGTATTTT. Protein product: CASSYSGGATDTQYF. Based on the CDR3 plus reference TRBV5-4 and TRBJ2-3, the full variable domain is ETGVTQSPTHLIKTRGQQVTLRCSSQSGHNTVSWYQQALGQGPQFIFQYYREEENGRGNFPPRFSGLQFPNYSSELNVNALELDDSALYLCASSYSGGATDTQYFGPGTRLTVL.

The chain is built from TRBV5-4 and TRBJ2-3; 11 positions match TRBD2. CDR3 length: 14 amino acids. V shed 3 bases, J shed 4 bases, and the junction held 1 base outside the gene matches. Germline V lookup: CDR1 SGHNT, CDR2 YYREEE (reference sequence). DNA for the CDR3: TGTGCCAGCAGCTGGGGACTAGCGGCAGATACGCAGTATTTT. Protein product: CASSWGLAADTQYF.

This chain connects TRBV5-6 to TRBJ1-5; 7 bases map to TRBD1. Trimming at V came to 4 bases and at J to 4 bases, leaving 11 bases not matched to a gene. Germline-derived CDR1 and CDR2 are SGHDT and YYEEEE. The CDR3 sequence is 16 residues long. Here the CDR3 reads CASSVLRDRLNQPQHF. The CDR3 DNA reads as TGTGCCAGCAGCGTCCTCCGGGACAGACTTAATCAGCCCCAGCATTTT.

CDR3 sequence reads: CASSLAGTASGNTIYF. CDR3 in DNA: TGCGCCAGCAGCTTGGCCGGGACAGCCTCTGGAAACACCATATATTTT. V usage is TRBV5-1 and J usage is TRBJ1-3, with TRBD1 identical over 7 bases. Germline V gene sequence: CDR1 SGHRS, CDR2 YFSETQ. This CDR3 comprises 16 residues. V dropped 0 bases and J dropped 0; count of bases not matched to a gene: 3.

This chain connects TRBV28 to TRBJ2-3, with 8 bases matching TRBD1. V lost 6 bases, J lost 6 bases, and 8 bases stayed unmatched. The CDR3 has 14 residues. Per the germline V gene, CDR1 is MDHEN and CDR2 is SYDVKM. The chain's CDR3 is CASSRGQGRDTQYF. Written as DNA, the CDR3 is TGTGCCAGCAGCCGAGGACAGGGTCGGGATACGCAGTATTTT. The whole variable domain, remainder taken from reference TRBV28 and TRBJ2-3, is DVKVTQSSRYLVKRTGEKVFLECVQDMDHENMFWYRQDPGLGLRLIYFSYDVKMKEKGDIPEGYSVSREKKERFSLILESASTNQTSMYLCASSRGQGRDTQYFGPGTRLTVL.

The V call is TRBV7-8, the J call TRBJ2-5; D unresolved. Trimming shortened V by 5 bases and J by 4 bases, and 8 bases separated the two germline ends. The CDR3 is 12 amino acids. Germline assignment: CDR1 SGHVS and CDR2 FQNEAQ. CDR3 loop: CASSLSVETQYF. The CDR3 DNA reads TGTGCCAGCAGCCTATCGGTAGAGACCCAGTACTTC.

This clone was counted once. The chain is built from TRBV2 and TRBJ1-4, with a possible D match to TRBD1 (6 bases). This CDR3 contains 12 residues. Trimming stripped 7 bases from V and 3 bases from J, with 6 bases between. CDR1 is SNHLY and CDR2 is FYNNEI in the germline V gene. CDR3 sequence reads: CASTGANEKLFF. The CDR3, as DNA: TGTGCCAGCACAGGGGCTAATGAAAAACTGTTTTTT.

This clone appeared once. The chain has TRBV19 and TRBJ2-7; 11 bases are a match to TRBD1. Germline V gives CDR1 LNHDA, CDR2 SQIVND (reference sequence). The CDR3 contains 16 residues. The J segment lost 6 bases and the V segment lost 6 bases, leaving 13 bases of the junction unmatched. In DNA, the CDR3 is TGTGCCAGTAGCCGCAGAACCGGGACAGGGGGGTCCGAGCAGTACTTC. This sequence encodes CASSRRTGTGGSEQYF.

J is TRBJ2-3 and V is TRBV25-1; TRBD2 aligns across 8 bases. V was pared by 5 bases and J by 5 bases, with 3 bases of the junction left unmatched. In germline, CDR1 is MGHDK, CDR2 SYGVNS. The CDR3 contains 13 residues. The CDR3 reads CASSRLAGDTQYF. Written as DNA, the CDR3 is TGTGCCAGCAGTAGGCTAGCGGGAGATACGCAGTATTTT.

Worth noting for this clone: The junction and the germline gene differ at one end; a read error may be behind it. This sequence joins TRBV7-7 and TRBJ2-7, with 7 positions matching TRBD2. The germline CDR1 and CDR2 sequences are SSHAT and FNYEAQ (reference sequence). The CDR3 contains 15 residues. CDR3 nucleotides: TGTGCTAGCAGCTTAGGGGCGGGAGTTCCCTACGAGCAGTACTTC. Translated, it gives CASSLGAGVPYEQYF.